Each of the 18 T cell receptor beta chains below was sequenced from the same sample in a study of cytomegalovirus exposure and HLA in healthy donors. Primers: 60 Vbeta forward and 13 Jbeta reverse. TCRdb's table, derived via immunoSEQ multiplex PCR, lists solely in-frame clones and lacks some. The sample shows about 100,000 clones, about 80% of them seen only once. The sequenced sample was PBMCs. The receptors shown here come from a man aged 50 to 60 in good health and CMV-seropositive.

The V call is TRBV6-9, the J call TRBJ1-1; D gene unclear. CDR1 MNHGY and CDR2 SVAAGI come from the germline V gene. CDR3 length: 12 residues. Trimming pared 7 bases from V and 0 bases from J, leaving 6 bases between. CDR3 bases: TGTGCCAGCAAGAGGATGAACACTGAAGCTTTCTTT. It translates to CASKRMNTEAFF.

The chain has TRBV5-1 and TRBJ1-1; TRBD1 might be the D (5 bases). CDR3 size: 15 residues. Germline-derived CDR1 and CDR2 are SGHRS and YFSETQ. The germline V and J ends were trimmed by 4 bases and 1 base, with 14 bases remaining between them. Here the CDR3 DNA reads TGCGCCAGCAGCCCACGGGAGGGGCCGAACACTGAAGCTTTCTTT. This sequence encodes CASSPREGPNTEAFF.

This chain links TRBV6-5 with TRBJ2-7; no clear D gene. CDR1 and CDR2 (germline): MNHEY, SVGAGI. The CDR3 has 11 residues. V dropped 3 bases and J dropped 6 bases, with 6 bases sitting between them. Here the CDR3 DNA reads TGTGCCAGCAGTTATAGTGGCGAGCAGTACTTC. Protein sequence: CASSYSGEQYF.

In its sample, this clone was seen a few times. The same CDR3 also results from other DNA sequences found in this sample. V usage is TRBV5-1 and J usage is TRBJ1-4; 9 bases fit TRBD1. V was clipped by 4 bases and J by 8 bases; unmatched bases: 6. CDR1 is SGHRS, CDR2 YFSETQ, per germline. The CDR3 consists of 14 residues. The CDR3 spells CASSPGQGGEKLFF. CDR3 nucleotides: TGCGCCAGCAGCCCGGGACAGGGAGGGGAAAAACTGTTTTTT.

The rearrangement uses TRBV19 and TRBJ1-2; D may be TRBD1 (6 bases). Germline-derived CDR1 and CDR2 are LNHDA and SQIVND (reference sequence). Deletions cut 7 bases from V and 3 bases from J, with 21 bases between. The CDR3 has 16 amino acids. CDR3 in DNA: TGTGCCAGTACCCGGGGCAGGGGTGTGGAGGACTATGGCTACACCTTC. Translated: CASTRGRGVEDYGYTF.

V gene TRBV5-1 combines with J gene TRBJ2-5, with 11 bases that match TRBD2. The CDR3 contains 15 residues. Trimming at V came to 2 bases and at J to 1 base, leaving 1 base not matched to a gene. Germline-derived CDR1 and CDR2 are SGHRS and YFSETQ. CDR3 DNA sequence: TGCGCCAGCAGCTTAACTAGCGGGGGCCAAGAGACCCAGTACTTC. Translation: CASSLTSGGQETQYF.

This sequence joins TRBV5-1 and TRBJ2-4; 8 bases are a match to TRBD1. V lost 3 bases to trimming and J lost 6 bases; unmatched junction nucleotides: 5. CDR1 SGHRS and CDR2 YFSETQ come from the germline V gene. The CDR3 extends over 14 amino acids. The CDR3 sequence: CASSSGQGGNIQYF. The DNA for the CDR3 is TGCGCCAGCAGCTCAGGACAGGGTGGAAACATTCAGTACTTC.

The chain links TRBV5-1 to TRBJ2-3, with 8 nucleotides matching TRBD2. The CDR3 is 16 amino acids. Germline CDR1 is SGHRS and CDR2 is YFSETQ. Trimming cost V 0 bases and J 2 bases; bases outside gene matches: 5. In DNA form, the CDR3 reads TGCGCCAGCAGCTTGGCGGGGGGGCGAGACACAGATACGCAGTATTTT. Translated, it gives CASSLAGGRDTDTQYF. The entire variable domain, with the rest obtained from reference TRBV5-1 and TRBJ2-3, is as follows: KAGVTQTPRYLIKTRGQQVTLSCSPISGHRSVSWYQQTPGQGLQFLFEYFSETQRNKGNFPGRFSGRQFSNSRSEMNVSTLELGDSALYLCASSLAGGRDTDTQYFGPGTRLTVL.

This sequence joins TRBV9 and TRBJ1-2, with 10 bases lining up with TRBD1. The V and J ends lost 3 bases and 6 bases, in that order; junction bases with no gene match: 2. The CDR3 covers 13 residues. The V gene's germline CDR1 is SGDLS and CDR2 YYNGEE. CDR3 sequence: CASSAGQGHGYTF. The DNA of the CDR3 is TGTGCCAGCAGCGCGGGACAGGGGCATGGCTACACCTTC.

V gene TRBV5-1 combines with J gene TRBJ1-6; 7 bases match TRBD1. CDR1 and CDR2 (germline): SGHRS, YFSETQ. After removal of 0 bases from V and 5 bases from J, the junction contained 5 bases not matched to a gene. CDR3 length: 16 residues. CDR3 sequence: CASSLAGGSDNSPLHF. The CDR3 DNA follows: TGCGCCAGCAGCTTGGCAGGGGGTAGCGATAATTCACCCCTCCACTTT. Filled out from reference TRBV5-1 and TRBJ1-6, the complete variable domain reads KAGVTQTPRYLIKTRGQQVTLSCSPISGHRSVSWYQQTPGQGLQFLFEYFSETQRNKGNFPGRFSGRQFSNSRSEMNVSTLELGDSALYLCASSLAGGSDNSPLHFGNGTRLTVT.

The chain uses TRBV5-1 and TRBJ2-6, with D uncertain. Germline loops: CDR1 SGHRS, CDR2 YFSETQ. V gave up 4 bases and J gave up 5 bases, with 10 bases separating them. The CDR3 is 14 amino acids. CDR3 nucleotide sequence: TGCGCCAGCAGCCCCGACTCATGGGCCAACGTCCTGACTTTC. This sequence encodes CASSPDSWANVLTF.

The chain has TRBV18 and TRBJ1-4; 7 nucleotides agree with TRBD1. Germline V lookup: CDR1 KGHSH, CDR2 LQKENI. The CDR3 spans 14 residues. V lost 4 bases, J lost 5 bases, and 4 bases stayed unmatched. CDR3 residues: CASSQGQLNEKLFF. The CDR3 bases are TGTGCCAGCTCACAGGGACAGCTGAATGAAAAACTGTTTTTT.

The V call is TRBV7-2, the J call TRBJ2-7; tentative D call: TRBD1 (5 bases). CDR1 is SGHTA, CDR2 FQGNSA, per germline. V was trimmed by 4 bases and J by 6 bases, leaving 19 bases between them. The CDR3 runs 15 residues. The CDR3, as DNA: TGTGCCAGCAGCTCCTTGGGGCAGGCCTTGGGCGAGCAGTACTTC. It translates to CASSSLGQALGEQYF.

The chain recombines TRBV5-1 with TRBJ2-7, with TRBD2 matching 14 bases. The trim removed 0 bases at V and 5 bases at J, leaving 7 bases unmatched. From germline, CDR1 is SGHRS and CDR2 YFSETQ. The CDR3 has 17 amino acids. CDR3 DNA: TGCGCCAGCAGCTTGGGGGCCCAGACTAGCGGGAGGGACGAGCAGTACTTC. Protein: CASSLGAQTSGRDEQYF.

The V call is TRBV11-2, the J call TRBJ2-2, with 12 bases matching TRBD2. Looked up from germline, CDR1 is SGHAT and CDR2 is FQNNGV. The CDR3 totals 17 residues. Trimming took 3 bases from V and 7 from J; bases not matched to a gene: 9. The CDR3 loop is CASSFRRLAGANGELFF. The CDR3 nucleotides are TGTGCCAGCAGCTTCCGGAGACTAGCGGGAGCGAACGGGGAGCTGTTTTTT.

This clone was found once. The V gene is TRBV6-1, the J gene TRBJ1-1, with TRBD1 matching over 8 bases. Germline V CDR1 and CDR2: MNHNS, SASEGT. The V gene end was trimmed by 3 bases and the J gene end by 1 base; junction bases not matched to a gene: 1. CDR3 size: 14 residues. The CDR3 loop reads CASSEGQENTEAFF. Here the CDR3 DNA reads TGTGCCAGCAGTGAGGGACAGGAGAACACTGAAGCTTTCTTT.

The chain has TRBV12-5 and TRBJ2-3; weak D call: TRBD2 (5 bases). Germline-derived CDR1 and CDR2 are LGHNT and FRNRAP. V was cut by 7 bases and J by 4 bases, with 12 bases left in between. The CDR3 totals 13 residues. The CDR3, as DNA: TGTGCTAGTGAGAGGAGGTGGTCAGATACGCAGTATTTT. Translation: CASERRWSDTQYF.

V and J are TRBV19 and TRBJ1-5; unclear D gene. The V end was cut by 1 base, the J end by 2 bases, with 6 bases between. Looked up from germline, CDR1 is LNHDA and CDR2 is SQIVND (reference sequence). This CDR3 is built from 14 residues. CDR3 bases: TGTGCCAGTAGTATAGCCCGGGGCAATCAGCCCCAGCATTTT. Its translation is CASSIARGNQPQHF.